These 9 T cell receptor beta chains originate from one sample sequenced in a study of PD-1 blockade in classical Hodgkin lymphoma. Documented time point: cycle 4 day 1 (C4D1), after 5 to 7 weeks of nivolumab. Every single patient, without exception, relapsed after autologous stem cell transplantation, and brentuximab vedotin exposure varied. Profiling relied on immunoSEQ multiplex PCR, and the TCRdb table lists in-frame clones only, not all of them. This table has about 27,000 clones, around 72% appearing once. Sequencing used peripheral blood mononuclear cells (PBMCs), obtained before the fourth cycle of nivolumab. These receptors were taken from a human donor with classical Hodgkin lymphoma.

This chain links TRBV6-5 with TRBJ2-7; D may be TRBD1 (5 bases). V lost 4 bases and J lost 5, with 15 bases in between. The CDR3 has 14 amino acids. The germline gives CDR1 MNHEY, CDR2 SVGAGI. The CDR3 protein is CASSFRGGPHEQYF. The CDR3 nucleotides read TGTGCCAGCAGTTTTAGGGGCGGTCCGCACGAGCAGTACTTC.

This clone has just a few counts. The rearrangement uses TRBV6-6 and TRBJ2-7; D unresolved. This CDR3 spans 11 amino acids. CDR1 MNHNY and CDR2 SVGAGI come from the germline V gene (reference sequence). The ends were cut back, 6 bases at V and 2 bases at J, with 5 bases in the middle. This chain's CDR3 is CASSYTYEQYF. CDR3 nucleotides: TGTGCCAGCAGCTACACCTACGAGCAGTACTTC.

V is TRBV4-1 and J is TRBJ1-5; D is possibly TRBD1 (5 bases). V shed 4 bases and J shed 4 bases, with 8 bases lying between them. The CDR3 extends over 13 amino acids. CDR1 and CDR2 (germline): MGHRA, YSYEKL. DNA of the CDR3: TGCGCCAGCAGCCCAGGGTGGAATCAGCCCCAGCATTTT. This translates into CASSPGWNQPQHF.

The table lists this clone with a count of one. This chain's CDR3 is CASSVVGWLAENTGELFF. CDR3 DNA sequence: TGTGCCAGCAGCGTAGTAGGGTGGCTAGCGGAAAACACCGGGGAGCTGTTTTTT. This rearrangement joins TRBV9 to TRBJ2-2; 7 bases fit TRBD2. The CDR3 runs to 18 residues. Germline V CDR1 and CDR2: SGDLS, YYNGEE. V lost 0 bases to trimming and J lost 2 bases; unmatched junction nucleotides: 10. Complete variable domain (other parts from reference TRBV9 and TRBJ2-2): DSGVTQTPKHLITATGQRVTLRCSPRSGDLSVYWYQQSLDQGLQFLIQYYNGEERAKGNILERFSAQQFPDLHSELNLSSLELGDSALYFCASSVVGWLAENTGELFFGEGSRLTVL.

The chain couples TRBV5-1 to TRBJ1-4, with a weak D call TRBD1 (5 bases). Germline assignment: CDR1 SGHRS and CDR2 YFSETQ. CDR3 size: 14 residues. V was clipped by 3 bases and J by 8 bases, with 14 bases between them. The CDR3 protein is CASSSDGTVEKLFF. In DNA form, the CDR3 reads TGCGCCAGCAGCTCGGACGGGACGGTCGAAAAACTGTTTTTT. The full variable domain, rest sourced from reference TRBV5-1 and TRBJ1-4, is KAGVTQTPRYLIKTRGQQVTLSCSPISGHRSVSWYQQTPGQGLQFLFEYFSETQRNKGNFPGRFSGRQFSNSRSEMNVSTLELGDSALYLCASSSDGTVEKLFFGSGTQLSVL.

This clone has a single count. This chain links TRBV11-2 with TRBJ2-7, with 7 bases fitting TRBD2. Per germline, CDR1 SGHAT and CDR2 FQNNGV. Germline trimming cut 1 base from V and 0 bases from J; bases unmatched to any gene: 3. CDR3 length: 15 amino acids. CDR3 DNA: TGTGCCAGCAGCTTAGTGCGGGGGTCCTCCTACGAGCAGTACTTC. Translation gives CASSLVRGSSYEQYF.

The J gene is TRBJ2-3, the V gene TRBV25-1; D may correspond to TRBD1 or TRBD2 (6 bases each). Germline V gives CDR1 MGHDK, CDR2 SYGVNS. Trimming stripped 6 bases from V and 5 bases from J, with 18 bases between. CDR3 size: 15 residues. For the CDR3, the DNA is TGTGCCAGCAGCAGAAGGTCGGGGGCCCAAGATACGCAGTATTTT. Protein: CASSRRSGAQDTQYF.

V gene TRBV5-4 combines with J gene TRBJ2-5, with D perhaps matching TRBD1 (6 bases). V dropped 4 bases and J dropped 4 bases, with 17 bases sitting between them. CDR3 length: 15 amino acids. Germline assignment: CDR1 SGHNT and CDR2 YYREEE (reference sequence). Here the CDR3 DNA reads TGTGCCAGCAGCCTGTTTCAGGGGCGGACAGAGACCCAGTACTTC. Its protein product is CASSLFQGRTETQYF.

CDR3 DNA sequence: TGTGCCAGCAGCTTGGAAGCAGGGGGCGGCACTGAAGCTTTCTTT. Translating it yields CASSLEAGGGTEAFF. V gene TRBV5-4 combines with J gene TRBJ1-1; 8 nucleotides agree with TRBD1. The CDR3 is made up of 15 amino acids. V lost 0 bases to trimming and J lost 4 bases; unmatched junction nucleotides: 5. CDR1 SGHNT and CDR2 YYREEE come from the germline V gene (reference sequence).